The table lists the clone carrying this T cell receptor beta chain with many counts. There are 17 residues in the CDR3. Germline-derived CDR1 and CDR2 are DFQATT and SNEGSKA (reference sequence). V dropped 6 bases and J dropped 2 bases, with 23 bases sitting between them. TCRdb reprocessed the RT-PCR reads with MiXCR, giving one entry per CDR3 protein. The sample yields more than 550,000 distinct CDR3 sequences, over 12% seen once. Sequenced: memory CD4+ T cells from blood. The chain combines TRBV20-1 with TRBJ1-5; D is ambiguous. This TCR derives from a female donor in good health, serving as a healthy control. The CDR3 reads CSADPRLPGGRNQPQHF. The CDR3 DNA sequence: TGCAGTGCGGATCCTCGCCTTCCGGGAGGCCGCAATCAGCCCCAGCATTTT.